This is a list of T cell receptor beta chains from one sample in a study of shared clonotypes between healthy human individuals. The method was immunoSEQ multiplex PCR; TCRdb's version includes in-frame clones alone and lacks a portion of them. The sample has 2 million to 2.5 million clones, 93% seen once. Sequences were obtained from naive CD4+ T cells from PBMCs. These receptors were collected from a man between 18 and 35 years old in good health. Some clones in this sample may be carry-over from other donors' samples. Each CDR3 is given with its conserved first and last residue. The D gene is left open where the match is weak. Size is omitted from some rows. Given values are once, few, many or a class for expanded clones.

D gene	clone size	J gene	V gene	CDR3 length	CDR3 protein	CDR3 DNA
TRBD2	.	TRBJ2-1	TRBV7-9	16	CASSLGAGGPGNEQFF	TGTGCCAGCAGCTTAGGGGCGGGAGGGCCGGGCAATGAGCAGTTCTTC
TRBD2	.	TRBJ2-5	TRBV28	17	CASSHGLAGPDQETQYF	TGTGCCAGCAGTCATGGACTAGCGGGCCCTGACCAAGAGACCCAGTACTTC
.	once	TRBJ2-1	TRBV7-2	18	CASSSNTRTGASYNEQFF	TGTGCCAGCAGCTCCAACACTAGAACGGGTGCCTCCTACAATGAGCAGTTCTTC
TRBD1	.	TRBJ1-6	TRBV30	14	CAWILTGGNSPLHF	TGTGCCTGGATTCTTACAGGGGGGAATTCACCCCTCCACTTT
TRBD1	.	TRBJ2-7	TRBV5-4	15	CASGRQGASSYEQYF	TGTGCCAGCGGAAGACAGGGGGCGAGCTCCTACGAGCAGTACTTC
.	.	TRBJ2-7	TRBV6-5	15	CASSYSMSRAGKQYF	TGTGCCAGCAGTTACTCGATGTCCAGGGCAGGCAAGCAGTACTTC
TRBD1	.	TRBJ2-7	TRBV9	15	CASSPRTGGAYEQYF	TGTGCCAGCAGCCCACGGACAGGGGGCGCCTACGAGCAGTACTTC
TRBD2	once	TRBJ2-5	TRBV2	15	CASRTPSGKKETQYF	TGTGCCAGCAGAACCCCTAGCGGGAAGAAAGAGACCCAGTACTTC
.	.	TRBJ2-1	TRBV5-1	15	CASSFWTVSYNEQFF	TGCGCCAGCAGCTTCTGGACAGTCTCCTACAATGAGCAGTTCTTC
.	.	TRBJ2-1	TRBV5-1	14	CASSLAGQLDEQFF	TGCGCCAGCAGCTTGGCGGGCCAGCTCGATGAGCAGTTCTTC
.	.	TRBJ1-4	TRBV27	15	CASSLRWAGSEKLFF	TGTGCCAGCAGCCTAAGGTGGGCAGGGTCTGAAAAACTGTTTTTT
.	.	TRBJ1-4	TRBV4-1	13	CASSQWPREKLFF	TGCGCCAGCAGCCAGTGGCCCCGGGAAAAACTGTTTTTT
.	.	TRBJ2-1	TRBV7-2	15	CASSLFLATTNEQFF	TGTGCCAGCAGCTTATTTCTAGCCACGACCAATGAGCAGTTCTTC
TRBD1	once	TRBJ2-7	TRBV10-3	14	CAIRRQGAVNEQYF	TGTGCCATCAGAAGACAGGGGGCCGTCAACGAGCAGTACTTC
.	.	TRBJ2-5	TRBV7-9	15	CASSPPGNPGETQYF	TGTGCCAGCAGCCCTCCCGGAAACCCTGGAGAGACCCAGTACTTC
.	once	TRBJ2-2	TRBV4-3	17	CASSQRAYRENTGELFF	TGCGCCAGCAGCCAAAGGGCCTACAGGGAGAACACCGGGGAGCTGTTTTTT
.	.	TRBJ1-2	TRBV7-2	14	CASSLEQSNYGYTF	TGTGCCAGCAGCTTAGAGCAGAGCAACTATGGCTACACCTTC
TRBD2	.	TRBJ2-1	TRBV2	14	CASRPGGARNEQFF	TGTGCCAGCAGGCCGGGGGGGGCTAGAAATGAGCAGTTCTTC
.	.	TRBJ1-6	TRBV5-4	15	CASSLSPSTQSPLHF	TGTGCCAGCAGCCTAAGCCCCTCGACCCAATCACCCCTCCACTTT
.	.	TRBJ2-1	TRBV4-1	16	CASSQEGGPVGDEQFF	TGCGCCAGCAGCCAAGAAGGCGGCCCCGTGGGGGATGAGCAGTTCTTC
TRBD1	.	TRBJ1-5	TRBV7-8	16	CASSLGGTGGFQPQHF	TGTGCCAGCAGCTTGGGAGGGACAGGGGGCTTTCAGCCCCAGCATTTT
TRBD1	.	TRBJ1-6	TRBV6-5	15	CASSQIGQGNSPLHF	TGTGCCAGCAGTCAAATTGGACAGGGGAACTCACCCCTCCACTTT